A single sample is the source of the 25 T cell receptor beta chains below, sequenced in a study of control samples from healthy donors and cancer patients. Clones were sequenced by immunoSEQ multiplex PCR, and TCRdb holds only the in-frame ones, with some missing. Among around 170,000 clones listed, approximately 90% were seen once. Sequenced input: blood. The receptors stem from a woman aged 30 to 39 in good health.

The genes are TRBV28 and TRBJ2-7; TRBD2 matches 7 bases. With V trimmed by 7 bases and J by 2 bases, 14 bases remained unmatched. The CDR3 totals 16 residues. Germline V gene data show CDR1 as MDHEN and CDR2 as SYDVKM. The CDR3 loop reads CASNLRLRDYTYEQYF. The DNA of the CDR3 is TGTGCCAGCAACCTTCGCCTCCGGGACTATACCTACGAGCAGTACTTC.

This clone appeared a few times. The V gene is TRBV6-5, the J gene TRBJ2-7; no definite D call. The length of the CDR3 is 13 residues. CDR1 MNHEY and CDR2 SVGAGI come from the germline V gene. V was shortened by 4 bases and J by 2 bases, with 9 bases between the two germline ends. The CDR3: CASSSTVAYEQYF. DNA for the CDR3: TGTGCCAGCAGTTCGACTGTCGCCTACGAGCAGTACTTC.

This clone appeared a single time. This chain joins TRBV5-1 and TRBJ1-5; D unresolved. The CDR3 length is 13 residues. V lost 7 bases, J lost 6 bases, and 14 bases lay in between. CDR1 SGHRS and CDR2 YFSETQ come from the germline V gene. This CDR3 reads CASSESRGQPQHF. The CDR3 DNA reads as TGCGCCAGCTCGGAGTCGCGGGGTCAGCCCCAGCATTTT.

The chain couples TRBV6-5 to TRBJ2-5; TRBD1 matches 7 bases. Germline lookup yields CDR1 MNHEY and CDR2 SVGAGI. The V and J ends lost 6 bases and 5 bases, in that order; junction bases with no gene match: 6. The CDR3 has 13 amino acids. The CDR3 loop is CASRSDREETQYF. In DNA, the CDR3 is TGTGCCAGCAGATCTGACAGGGAGGAGACCCAGTACTTC.

The rearrangement joins TRBV29-1 to TRBJ2-1; a possible D gene is TRBD2 (6 bases). Looked up from germline, CDR1 is SQVTM and CDR2 is ANQGSEA. V was clipped by 8 bases and J by 4 bases, with 15 bases between them. CDR3 length: 13 amino acids. The CDR3 DNA reads as TGCAGCAGTGTAGCGGACTCATACAATGAGCAGTTCTTC. It is translated as CSSVADSYNEQFF.

The V call is TRBV5-6, the J call TRBJ1-2, with D tentatively TRBD1 (5 bases). From germline, CDR1 is SGHDT and CDR2 YYEEEE. V was clipped by 0 bases and J by 5 bases, with 14 bases between them. The CDR3 extends over 15 amino acids. This chain's CDR3 is CASSLGTDRFYGYTF. CDR3 nucleotide sequence: TGTGCCAGCAGCTTGGGTACCGACAGATTTTATGGCTACACCTTC.

The V gene is TRBV28, the J gene TRBJ1-5; TRBD1 is a possible D gene (6 bases). This CDR3 contains 15 residues. CDR1 and CDR2 (germline): MDHEN, SYDVKM. Trimming left V 5 bases short and J 7 bases short, with 18 bases between. The CDR3 region has the DNA TGTGCCAGCAGTCCGTTTGGTCGGGGGCGACAGCCCCAGCATTTT. This sequence encodes CASSPFGRGRQPQHF.

The chain recombines TRBV4-2 with TRBJ1-1; a weak D match, TRBD1 (5 bases). Trimming took 0 bases from V and 9 from J, leaving 14 bases between them. This CDR3 contains 14 residues. Germline values: CDR1 LGHNA, CDR2 YNFKEQ. The CDR3 here is CASSQDRGSGKAFF. The CDR3 bases are TGTGCCAGCAGCCAAGATCGAGGTTCAGGGAAAGCTTTCTTT.

This chain connects TRBV28 to TRBJ2-1, with D perhaps assigned TRBD1 or TRBD2 (5 bases each). The CDR3 consists of 13 residues. The V end was cut by 6 bases, the J end by 9 bases, with 15 bases between. Germline V CDR1 and CDR2: MDHEN, SYDVKM. As DNA, the CDR3 is TGTGCCAGCAGATGGCTTTATGGGGGTGAGCAGTTCTTC. This codes for CASRWLYGGEQFF.

The table lists this clone with a few counts. V and J are TRBV19 and TRBJ2-7; 12 bases are shared with TRBD2. This CDR3 comprises 16 residues. Trimming removed 5 bases from V and 4 bases from J; junction bases left unmatched: 9. Per germline, CDR1 LNHDA and CDR2 SQIVND (reference sequence). This CDR3 reads CASSRVGTSGLYEQYF. CDR3 DNA: TGTGCCAGTAGTCGGGTTGGGACTAGCGGGTTATACGAGCAGTACTTC.

The chain employs TRBV14 and TRBJ1-2; D gene ambiguous. This CDR3 is 14 amino acids long. Germline V gene sequence: CDR1 SGHDN, CDR2 FVKESK. Trimming removed 0 bases at V and 8 bases at J, with 13 bases between. CDR3 bases: TGTGCCAGCAGCCAAGACCCGAGCGGCTTGGGCTACACCTTC. Translated, it gives CASSQDPSGLGYTF.

The J gene is TRBJ1-2, the V gene TRBV6-5; perhaps TRBD1 as D (6 bases). V was shortened by 7 bases and J by 7 bases, with 16 bases between the two germline ends. The CDR3 contains 13 residues. Germline-derived CDR1 and CDR2 are MNHEY and SVGAGI. The CDR3 DNA reads TGTGCCAGCACCCAAACCAACAGGGCTGGCTACACCTTC. This encodes CASTQTNRAGYTF.

This sequence joins TRBV9 and TRBJ2-7; 7 bases match TRBD2. Germline CDR1 SGDLS, CDR2 YYNGEE. CDR3 size: 14 residues. V trimming: 4 bases; J trimming: 1 base; junction bases outside the gene matches: 5. The CDR3 region is CASSTSGNSYEQYF. The DNA of the CDR3 is TGTGCCAGCAGCACGAGCGGGAATTCCTACGAGCAGTACTTC.

This clone was counted a single time. The chain recombines TRBV28 with TRBJ1-2, with D unclear. Germline V gives CDR1 MDHEN, CDR2 SYDVKM. V was pared by 7 bases and J by 2 bases, with 17 bases between. The CDR3 consists of 15 residues. For the CDR3, the DNA is TGTGCCAGCACACACCCCCCTCCCGCGAACTATGGCTACACCTTC. It translates to CASTHPPPANYGYTF.

The chain recombines TRBV5-4 with TRBJ1-1; no clear D gene. The germline CDR1 and CDR2 sequences are SGHNT and YYREEE (reference sequence). CDR3 length equals 12 residues. The germline V and J ends were trimmed by 4 bases and 1 base, with 5 bases remaining between them. The CDR3 DNA follows: TGTGCCAGCAGCGATCAGAACACTGAAGCTTTCTTT. This gives the protein CASSDQNTEAFF.

The V and J genes are TRBV30 and TRBJ1-2; D ambiguous. The CDR3 totals 16 residues. From germline, CDR1 is GTSNPN and CDR2 SVGIG (reference sequence). V was clipped by 0 bases and J by 3 bases, with 17 bases between them. CDR3 DNA: TGTGCCTGGAGTGTATCCCTCCCCGAGGAACACTATGGCTACACCTTC. This translates into CAWSVSLPEEHYGYTF.

The chain has TRBV24-1 and TRBJ2-1; D possibly corresponds to TRBD1 (5 bases). With 6 bases removed from V and 6 bases from J, the gap between germline ends came to 14 bases. This CDR3 region has 14 residues. Germline assignment: CDR1 KGHDR and CDR2 SFDVKD. The CDR3 sequence: CATSRSGSGNEQFF. CDR3 in DNA: TGTGCCACCAGTAGGTCAGGGTCGGGCAATGAGCAGTTCTTC.

Concerning this clone: One junction end disagrees with the germline gene, perhaps due to a read error. The CDR3 sequence: CASSLALAGVGEQFF. The CDR3 DNA reads as TGTGCTAGCAGCTTAGCGCTAGCGGGAGTAGGTGAGCAGTTCTTC. The rearrangement uses TRBV7-7 and TRBJ2-1; 10 positions match TRBD2. Germline CDR1 is SSHAT and CDR2 is FNYEAQ (reference sequence). The CDR3 consists of 15 residues.

V gene TRBV19 combines with J gene TRBJ2-2; perhaps TRBD1 as D (5 bases). The CDR3 contains 13 residues. V was shortened by 3 bases and J by 7 bases, with 9 bases between the two germline ends. Germline V lookup: CDR1 LNHDA, CDR2 SQIVND (reference sequence). This chain's CDR3 is CASSMQGIGELFF. The CDR3 DNA reads as TGTGCCAGTAGTATGCAGGGTATCGGGGAGCTGTTTTTT. Filled out from reference TRBV19 and TRBJ2-2, the complete variable domain reads DGGITQSPKYLFRKEGQNVTLSCEQNLNHDAMYWYRQDPGQGLRLIYYSQIVNDFQKGDIAEGYSVSREKKESFPLTVTSAQKNPTAFYLCASSMQGIGELFFGEGSRLTVL.

The chain combines TRBV10-1 with TRBJ2-3; the D is unclear. Germline V gene sequence: CDR1 WNHNN, CDR2 SYGVQD (reference sequence). Trimming removed 3 bases at V and 6 bases at J, with 13 bases between. This CDR3 spans 14 amino acids. CDR3 DNA sequence: TGCGCCAGCAGTGACCCAACCAGATCGGATACGCAGTATTTT. Translating it yields CASSDPTRSDTQYF.

The V and J genes are TRBV29-1 and TRBJ2-2; either TRBD1 or TRBD2 may fit D (6 bases each). CDR1 is SQVTM, CDR2 ANQGSEA, per germline. The CDR3 runs to 16 residues. V shed 0 bases and J shed 4 bases, with 15 bases lying between them. Written as DNA, the CDR3 is TGCAGCGTTGAAGATGGGGCAAGGGGGGTCACCGGGGAGCTGTTTTTT. Encoded protein: CSVEDGARGVTGELFF.

A single count supports this clone. J is TRBJ2-7 and V is TRBV6-5, with D possibly TRBD1 on 5 matching bases. From germline, CDR1 is MNHEY and CDR2 SVGAGI. CDR3 length: 14 residues. Trimming stripped 1 base from V and 3 bases from J, with 10 bases between. The CDR3 here is CASSYLPQGYEQYF. The CDR3 DNA is TGTGCCAGCAGTTACTTACCCCAGGGCTACGAGCAGTACTTC.

The V and J genes are TRBV12-3 or TRBV12-4 and TRBJ1-1; D is undetermined. Trimming took off 6 bases at V and 1 base at J, with 9 bases between the two ends. This CDR3 region has 13 residues. CDR3 DNA sequence: TGTGCCAGCAGCCGTCACAAGAACACTGAAGCTTTCTTT. Protein: CASSRHKNTEAFF.

This chain connects TRBV2 to TRBJ2-1; TRBD2 matches 8 bases. V trimming: 8 bases; J trimming: 2 bases; junction bases outside the gene matches: 8. CDR3 length: 15 amino acids. Germline CDR1 reads SNHLY; CDR2 reads FYNNEI. The CDR3 here is CASSPTSGAYNEQFF. DNA for the CDR3: TGTGCCAGCTCTCCTACTAGCGGCGCCTACAATGAGCAGTTCTTC.

V and J are TRBV5-8 and TRBJ1-5, with TRBD1 matching 9 bases. Looked up from germline, CDR1 is SGHTS and CDR2 is YDEGEE. The trim removed 3 bases at V and 2 bases at J, leaving 3 bases unmatched. The CDR3 is 15 residues long. For the CDR3, the DNA is TGTGCCAGCAGCTGGGGACAGGGTGGCAATCAGCCCCAGCATTTT. Protein sequence: CASSWGQGGNQPQHF.